This TCR beta chain was documented in a study of blood T cell repertoires in COVID-19. Turning to the study itself: The United States, Italy and Spain were the sources of the acute and convalescent COVID-19 samples.

In the source study's methods: From reference gene primer amplification, estimates of nucleated cell counts were derived. The protocol was immunoSEQ multiplex PCR, while the TCRdb copy is restricted to in-frame clones and leaves out a portion. V, J and clone size are taken as reported in that table, and D and trimming were inferred from the DNA itself. This sample carries about 230,000 clones, around four fifths of them seen once, and the ten largest clones take approximately 2.5%. Trimming removed 0 bases from V and 8 bases from J; junction bases left unmatched: 4. CDR1 is SGHAT, CDR2 FQNNGV, per germline. This CDR3 contains 14 residues. A few counts support this clone.

The chain couples TRBV11-2 to TRBJ1-2; 9 bases map to TRBD1. The sample consisted of peripheral blood. This clonotype was sampled from a woman between 65 and 79 years old with active or convalescent COVID-19. In nucleotides, the CDR3 is TGTGCCAGCAGCTTAGAACAGGGGGCGAGGGGCTACACCTTC. It codes for CASSLEQGARGYTF. Full variable domain (remainder filled in from reference TRBV11-2 and TRBJ1-2): EAGVAQSPRYKIIEKRQSVAFWCNPISGHATLYWYQQILGQGPKLLIQFQNNGVVDDSQLPKDRFSAERLKGVDSTLKIQPAKLEDSAVYLCASSLEQGARGYTFGSGTRLTVV.